The source of this TCR beta chain is a study of identical twins. Study-level results: Within twin pairs, the out-of-frame alpha sequences they shared showed excess low generation probability.

Of note for this clonotype: Its matching antigen is unknown.

Healthy Caucasians were all of the donors. Template switching (which added a universal primer site) was used, and cDNA carried unique molecular identifiers. TCRdb reprocessed the 5' RACE reads via MiXCR and lists one record per CDR3 protein. The table has about 530,000 distinct CDR3 sequences, around 15% seen once. The CDR3 contains 13 residues. Trimming removed 1 base from V and 8 bases from J, with 11 bases in between. CDR1 is MRHNA and CDR2 is SNTAGT in the germline V gene. The same data also contributed to another study, on yellow fever vaccine responses in identical twins. That paper adds: Convergence reportedly seemed to mark part of the twins' vaccine T cell response, with personalization marking the rest.

The V call is TRBV6-4, the J call TRBJ1-1; D might be TRBD1 (5 bases). The source is a woman between 18 and 30 years old in good health. Material: CD4+ T cells sorted from blood. The CDR3 bases are TGTGCCAGCAGTGACTTCCAGGGATCCGAAGCTTTCTTT. Translation gives CASSDFQGSEAFF.